This entry concerns a single T cell receptor (beta chain). Here immunoSEQ multiplex PCR was the method, and the copy in TCRdb shows in-frame clones only, minus some. The sample has tens of thousands of clones, under 90% seen once. The data derive from a study of T cell changes during pregnancy in multiple sclerosis. CDR1 MNHEY and CDR2 SVGAGI come from the germline V gene. This CDR3 has 13 amino acids. V was clipped by 1 base and J by 5 bases, with 8 bases between them. The specimen was peripheral blood, collected after pregnancy. This TCR derives from a female donor in good health, enrolled as a control in a pregnancy study. The chain has TRBV6-5 and TRBJ1-1; no firm D call. The CDR3 DNA reads TGTGCCAGCAGTTACTTCGGAGGGACTGAAGCTTTCTTT. Its protein is CASSYFGGTEAFF.